This T cell receptor beta chain is from a study of OX40 agonist ivuxolimab in advanced cancers. Background for the entire study: Ivuxolimab, which targeted the costimulatory receptor OX40 (CD134), was an agonistic, fully human IgG2 monoclonal antibody. Intravenous ivuxolimab was administered to patients every 2 weeks at six dose levels: 0.01, 0.1, 0.3, 1.5, 3 and 10 mg/kg. Of the 50 to 55 patients in dose escalation, about 20 had hepatocellular carcinoma, some 15 had melanoma, 9 had renal cell carcinoma and 9 had head and neck cancer. A male proportion of 82.7% and a mean age of approximately 62 years, ranging from about 23 to 90, were recorded for the dose-escalation cohort. Patients were allowed to have had prior anti-PD-1, anti-PD-L1 or anti-CTLA-4 therapy, and roughly 40% of the dose-escalation patients had been treated with checkpoint inhibitors. Partial responses were achieved by three dose-escalation patients, of whom one had hepatocellular carcinoma and two had cutaneous melanoma. The purpose of peripheral TCRbeta sequencing was to test whether ivuxolimab changed TCR sequence diversity and led to clonal T-cell expansion. The monotherapy dose-escalation portion (N = 52 patients) of the phase I ivuxolimab trial is reported in the paper. Study-level results and caveats: At doses of 0.1 to 3.0 mg/kg, clonal expansion of both CD4+ and CD8+ T cells in blood was seen between baseline and week 6. Low levels of normalized T-cell clonal expansion were also seen in some patients who did not respond. Partial responders in the 0.1-3.0 mg/kg groups had among the lowest normalized peripheral clonal expansion, especially among CD8+ T cells. The antigen specificity of the peripheral T cells that underwent clonal expansion was not determined. After ivuxolimab, expanded clones were on average more numerous among CD8+ T cells than among CD4+ T cells.

The trial excluded patients who had a history of autoimmune disease or were on systemic immunosuppression. In every dose cohort, peripheral blood was drawn for TCR sequencing at baseline, cycle 4 day 1, and cycle 7 day 1. Samples were obtained from an open-label, multicenter, first-in-human phase I dose-escalation trial of ivuxolimab. Adults with locally advanced or metastatic melanoma, renal cell carcinoma, hepatocellular carcinoma or head and neck squamous cell carcinoma were enrolled in the trial. Before TCR sequencing, CD4+ T cells and CD8+ T cells from peripheral blood were sorted into separate populations. To sequence the TCRbeta CDR3 region, genomic DNA was isolated from the sorted cells. The immunoSEQ Assay was used to sequence the TCRbeta CDR3 regions. As stored in TCRdb, this immuneACCESS dataset retains in-frame rearrangements with V and J assigned. A fraction of the clones does not appear; measured against another copy, unresolved V genes explain less than half of the discrepancy, and the remainder lacks a known reason. The sample profile shows some 74,000 clones; approximately 85% of them were found once. Of the sample, over 3% falls within the top ten clones.

The junction carries 1 base between V and J, which are trimmed by 4 bases and 4 bases respectively. The germline V gene (reference sequence) supplies CDR1 LNHDA and CDR2 SQIVND. The CDR3 numbers 11 residues from cysteine through phenylalanine. Solely the CDR3 DNA is kept, with 33 bases framed from the first base. This clone has only one observation. Its antigen is unknown. No clone much larger than this one lies a single base away; base qualities are absent. The chain was built from TRBV19 and TRBJ1-4, with the D gene uncertain. The input for sequencing was CD4+ or CD8+ T cells sorted from blood, taken in a trial of the OX40 agonist ivuxolimab. This receptor was taken from an adult with an advanced solid tumor such as melanoma, head and neck, liver or kidney cancer. The sequenced DNA: TGTGCCAGTAGTAATAATGAAAAACTGTTTTTT. It encodes CASSNNEKLFF. The variable domain in full, with residues beyond the CDR3 obtained from the reference TRBV19 and TRBJ1-4 genes, is DGGITQSPKYLFRKEGQNVTLSCEQNLNHDAMYWYRQDPGQGLRLIYYSQIVNDFQKGDIAEGYSVSREKKESFPLTVTSAQKNPTAFYLCASSNNEKLFFGSGTQLSVL.